Listed below are T cell receptor beta chains from one sample, sequenced in a study of T cells after posttransplantation cyclophosphamide. Clones were sequenced by immunoSEQ multiplex PCR, and TCRdb holds only the in-frame ones, with some missing. The table includes fewer than 8,000 clones, around four fifths detected once. The material sequenced was CD8+ T cells sorted from PBMCs, taken roughly 1,400 days after allogeneic stem cell transplant with posttransplant cyclophosphamide. These receptors all stem from a female patient aged 50-59 years who received an allogeneic stem cell transplant from a related donor, was CMV-positive, and had no GVHD. Some T cells may be the graft donor's. The CDR3 runs from the conserved cysteine through the conserved F or W. A D gene is named only where the DNA matches it firmly. Size values are once, few and many counts, or a class for expanded clones, and some rows have none.

v_call	clone_size	d_call	j_call	cdr3_aa	cdr3_nt
TRBV6-1	NA	NA	TRBJ1-5	CASTSARYSNQPQHF	TGTGCCAGCACGAGTGCTCGATATAGCAATCAGCCCCAGCATTTT
TRBV5-5	few	NA	TRBJ1-4	CASSPRTATNEKLFF	TGTGCCAGCAGCCCGAGGACAGCAACTAATGAAAAACTGTTTTTT
TRBV2	NA	NA	TRBJ1-1	CASMQGQSEAFF	TGTGCCAGCATGCAGGGGCAAAGTGAAGCTTTCTTT
TRBV6-5	NA	NA	TRBJ1-1	CASSTGHMNTEAFF	TGTGCCAGCAGTACGGGACATATGAACACTGAAGCTTTCTTT
TRBV6-6	NA	NA	TRBJ2-7	CASSSPKSSYEQYF	TGTGCCAGCAGTTCGCCCAAGAGCTCCTACGAGCAGTACTTC
TRBV28	NA	NA	TRBJ1-5	CASHTGYNQPQHF	TGTGCCAGTCATACAGGGTATAATCAGCCCCAGCATTTT
TRBV28	few	TRBD2	TRBJ2-7	CASSFGLAGGYEQYF	TGTGCCAGCAGTTTTGGACTAGCGGGAGGCTACGAGCAGTACTTC
TRBV9	NA	NA	TRBJ2-1	CASSGHRGSSYNEQFF	TGTGCCAGCAGCGGACATAGGGGGAGCTCCTACAATGAGCAGTTCTTC
TRBV6-1	NA	TRBD1	TRBJ2-7	CASSGDRVYEQYF	TGTGCCAGCAGCGGGGACAGGGTTTACGAGCAGTACTTC
TRBV4-3	NA	TRBD1	TRBJ2-7	CASSQDSGRGKEEQYF	TGCGCCAGCAGCCAAGATAGTGGCAGGGGGAAGGAGGAGCAGTACTTC